The next 20 T cell receptor beta chains were all read from a single sample in a study of blood T cell repertoires in COVID-19. Data came from immunoSEQ multiplex PCR; TCRdb stores just in-frame clones and leaves some out. Of about 390,000 clones listed, about 86% were seen once; the top ten hold approximately 9.3%. The specimen was PBMCs or T cells enriched from blood (not recorded which). The receptors were sampled from a woman aged 45-65 years who had recovered from COVID-19.

This clone was seen more than once but under ten times. CDR3 loop: CASSYWGRYKGLGFQPQHF. In nucleotides, the CDR3 is TGTGCCAGCAGCTATTGGGGCCGTTATAAAGGGTTAGGGTTTCAGCCCCAGCATTTT. The chain carries TRBV6-2 or TRBV6-3 and TRBJ1-5, with D possibly TRBD1 on 5 matching bases. Trimming pared 6 bases from V and 6 bases from J, leaving 30 bases between. The germline gives CDR1 MNHEY, CDR2 SVGEGT. There are 19 residues in the CDR3.

The V call is TRBV5-1, the J call TRBJ1-3, with D possibly matching TRBD1 (6 bases). CDR3 length: 14 residues. The V end was cut by 0 bases, the J end by 4 bases, with 8 bases between. Germline lookup yields CDR1 SGHRS and CDR2 YFSETQ. The CDR3 protein is CASSLATGGNTIYF. In nucleotides, the CDR3 is TGCGCCAGCAGCTTGGCAACAGGGGGAAACACCATATATTTT.

The chain joins TRBV29-1 to TRBJ1-2; D is undetermined. The germline V and J ends were trimmed by 1 base and 8 bases, with 11 bases remaining between them. The CDR3 consists of 12 residues. Germline CDR1 and CDR2: SQVTM and ANQGSEA. The CDR3 DNA follows: TGCAGCGTTGAAGCCCGGGTAAGCGGCTACACCTTC. Amino acid sequence: CSVEARVSGYTF. Using reference TRBV29-1 and TRBJ1-2 for the parts outside the CDR3, the full variable domain is SAVISQKPSRDICQRGTSLTIQCQVDSQVTMMFWYRQQPGQSLTLIATANQGSEATYESGFVIDKFPISRPNLTFSTLTVSNMSPEDSSIYLCSVEARVSGYTFGSGTRLTVV.

The V gene is TRBV7-8, the J gene TRBJ1-6; D is uncertain. Germline V CDR1 and CDR2: SGHVS, FQNEAQ. This CDR3 has 16 amino acids. V was shortened by 4 bases and J by 7 bases, with 17 bases between the two germline ends. DNA for the CDR3: TGTGCCAGCAGCTCCTTAAATGGGAGGGTGAATTCACCCCTCCACTTT. This codes for CASSSLNGRVNSPLHF.

The rearrangement joins TRBV28 to TRBJ1-2, with D unresolved. The CDR3 sequence is 14 residues long. Trimming pared 6 bases from V and 2 bases from J, leaving 13 bases between. Looked up from germline, CDR1 is MDHEN and CDR2 is SYDVKM. The DNA for the CDR3 is TGTGCCAGCAGGAGGCCAGTACCCAACTATGGCTACACCTTC. This encodes CASRRPVPNYGYTF.

The chain uses TRBV9 and TRBJ1-3; TRBD1 agrees at 7 bases. The ends lost 1 base at V and 3 bases at J; junction bases unmatched: 1. The CDR3 has 14 residues. The V gene's germline CDR1 is SGDLS and CDR2 YYNGEE. CDR3 nucleotides: TGTGCCAGCAGCGTAAGGGACAGTGGAAACACCATATATTTT. This sequence encodes CASSVRDSGNTIYF.

The chain employs TRBV6-1 and TRBJ2-3; D might be TRBD2 (7 bases). The CDR3 has 16 amino acids. From germline, CDR1 is MNHNS and CDR2 SASEGT. V was cut by 1 base and J by 6 bases, with 17 bases left in between. The CDR3 sequence is CASSEGRGPQIDTQYF. The CDR3 DNA is TGTGCCAGCAGTGAAGGGCGGGGGCCACAAATTGATACGCAGTATTTT.

The J gene is TRBJ1-2, the V gene TRBV10-3, with 7 bases aligning to TRBD1. This CDR3 has 13 residues. Germline V lookup: CDR1 ENHRY, CDR2 SYGVKD. V shed 6 bases and J 2 bases; nucleotides not matched to a gene: 3. CDR3 coding DNA: TGTGCCATCAGAGGGGGCACGAACTATGGCTACACCTTC. Encoded protein: CAIRGGTNYGYTF.

This chain joins TRBV30 and TRBJ1-2; the D is unclear. CDR3 length: 13 amino acids. The V end was cut by 4 bases, the J end by 4 bases, with 13 bases between. Germline V lookup: CDR1 GTSNPN, CDR2 SVGIG (reference sequence). CDR3 nucleotides: TGTGCCTGGACCCCCCAGCCGGGCTATGGCTACACCTTC. This sequence encodes CAWTPQPGYGYTF.

The chain is built from TRBV7-8 and TRBJ1-4; D possibly corresponds to TRBD1 (6 bases). The CDR3 has 16 amino acids. Germline lookup yields CDR1 SGHVS and CDR2 FQNEAQ. Trimming left V 1 base short and J 3 bases short, with 12 bases between. The CDR3 nucleotides read TGTGCCAGCAGCTTAGTAGGGGGAACCCCTAATGAAAAACTGTTTTTT. As protein: CASSLVGGTPNEKLFF. Looking up the rest from reference TRBV7-8 and TRBJ1-4 gives the full variable domain: GAGVSQSPRYKVAKRGQDVALRCDPISGHVSLFWYQQALGQGPEFLTYFQNEAQLDKSGLPSDRFFAERPEGSVSTLKIQRTQQEDSAVYLCASSLVGGTPNEKLFFGSGTQLSVL.

As regards this clone: The same CDR3 arises from other DNA sequences in this sample as well. The rearrangement uses TRBV9 and TRBJ1-3; D call uncertain. The V end was cut by 0 bases, the J end by 0 bases, with 4 bases between. Germline V gene sequence: CDR1 SGDLS, CDR2 YYNGEE. This CDR3 has 14 amino acids. CDR3 sequence (DNA): TGTGCCAGCAGCGTAGATAGCTCTGGAAACACCATATATTTT. The encoded protein is CASSVDSSGNTIYF.

The chain carries TRBV4-1 and TRBJ2-7; 7 bases match TRBD1. The V gene end was trimmed by 2 bases and the J gene end by 5 bases; junction bases not matched to a gene: 6. The CDR3 loop spans 14 amino acids. In germline, CDR1 is MGHRA, CDR2 YSYEKL. The CDR3 is CASSQPTGTNEQYF. The CDR3 region has the DNA TGCGCCAGCAGCCAACCGACAGGGACGAACGAGCAGTACTTC.

The gene calls are TRBV5-1 and TRBJ2-7; TRBD1 might be the D (6 bases). Trimming cost V 7 bases and J 0 bases, with 17 bases left between them. Germline V gives CDR1 SGHRS, CDR2 YFSETQ. This CDR3 is 15 amino acids long. CDR3 bases: TGCGCCAGCCGCCGATCCAGGGGCAGCTCCTACGAGCAGTACTTC. This gives the protein CASRRSRGSSYEQYF.

This clone showed up just once. The chain links TRBV19 to TRBJ2-2; no definite D call. Germline assignment: CDR1 LNHDA and CDR2 SQIVND (reference sequence). The CDR3 loop spans 14 amino acids. V gave up 4 bases and J gave up 3 bases, with 9 bases separating them. For the CDR3, the DNA is TGTGCCAGTAGTAATCACGGGTACACCGGGGAGCTGTTTTTT. Residues: CASSNHGYTGELFF.

The rearrangement joins TRBV6-6 to TRBJ1-1; 7 nucleotides agree with TRBD1. V shed 6 bases, J shed 4 bases, and the junction held 11 bases outside the gene matches. This CDR3 contains 15 residues. Looked up from germline, CDR1 is MNHNY and CDR2 is SVGAGI (reference sequence). CDR3 coding DNA: TGTGCCAGCAGCCTCGACAGGGACCATGGCACTGAAGCTTTCTTT. Translating it yields CASSLDRDHGTEAFF.

The chain employs TRBV11-2 and TRBJ2-7, with D perhaps matching TRBD1 (6 bases). This CDR3 region has 14 residues. The V end lost 5 bases, the J end lost 0 bases, and 11 bases lay between the germline ends. The germline V gene encodes CDR1 SGHAT and CDR2 FQNNGV. Here the CDR3 reads CASSRDIRSYEQYF. The CDR3 bases are TGTGCCAGCAGCCGGGACATCCGCTCCTACGAGCAGTACTTC.

This rearrangement joins TRBV25-1 to TRBJ1-2; D is ambiguous. The germline gives CDR1 MGHDK, CDR2 SYGVNS. Trimming removed 3 bases at V and 5 bases at J, with 13 bases between. The CDR3 runs 14 residues. The CDR3 coding sequence is TGTGCCAGCAGTGATTACCCCGACTCATATGGCTACACCTTC. Translating it yields CASSDYPDSYGYTF.

The V call is TRBV18, the J call TRBJ2-7; 8 bases are shared with TRBD1. Germline V gene lookup returns CDR1 KGHSH and CDR2 LQKENI. The CDR3 is 14 amino acids. V lost 6 bases to trimming and J lost 4 bases; unmatched junction nucleotides: 8. The CDR3 nucleotides are TGTGCCAGCTCCTCCGGGACAGGAGTTTACGAGCAGTACTTC. Protein sequence: CASSSGTGVYEQYF.

V and J are TRBV5-1 and TRBJ2-2; a weak D match, TRBD1 (6 bases). V lost 4 bases and J 6 bases, leaving 19 bases between the germline ends. The CDR3 runs 16 residues. Germline-derived CDR1 and CDR2 are SGHRS and YFSETQ. CDR3 bases: TGCGCCAGCAGCATCCGGGACCTGGGGGCCTCCGGGGAGCTGTTTTTT. The encoded protein is CASSIRDLGASGELFF.

The CDR3 is CASSFRTGAGGEHF. CDR3 nucleotide sequence: TGTGCCAGCAGTTTCCGGACAGGGGCCGGCGGGGAGCATTTT. This sequence joins TRBV28 and TRBJ1-5; TRBD1 matches 9 bases. The CDR3 has 14 residues. Trimming took 3 bases from V and 14 from J; bases not matched to a gene: 11. The germline gives CDR1 MDHEN, CDR2 SYDVKM.